The present TCR beta chain was sequenced within a study of cytomegalovirus exposure and HLA in healthy donors. Primers: 60 Vbeta forward and 13 Jbeta reverse. Using immunoSEQ multiplex PCR, the repertoire was profiled, and TCRdb retains in-frame clones only, with some absent. The table lists about 150,000 clones, roughly 78% of them singletons, with 1% in the top ten. After removal of 3 bases from V and 7 bases from J, the junction contained 10 bases not matched to a gene. The CDR3 extends over 15 amino acids. Germline-derived CDR1 and CDR2 are LNHDA and SQIVND (reference sequence). The sample taken for sequencing was PBMCs. The chain couples TRBV19 to TRBJ1-2; 8 nucleotides match TRBD1. This TCR derives from a woman between 45 and 65 years old in good health and CMV-seropositive. The CDR3: CASSMVQGVRGGYTF. CDR3 nucleotide sequence: TGTGCCAGTAGTATGGTACAGGGGGTAAGAGGTGGCTACACCTTC.